Listed below are T cell receptor beta chains from one sample, sequenced in a study of cytomegalovirus exposure and HLA in healthy donors. Method: immunoSEQ multiplex PCR; TCRdb's copy keeps in-frame clones and lacks some. This table has hundreds of thousands of clones, over 65% appearing once. The sequencing input was PBMCs. These receptor sequences come from a young man in good health and CMV-seronegative. Each CDR3 is given with its conserved first and last residue. The D gene is left open where the match is weak.

D gene,V gene,J gene,CDR3 protein
TRBD1,TRBV7-9,TRBJ2-6,CASSWATHGQVVVLTF
TRBD1,TRBV19,TRBJ1-1,CASKNRGLTEAFF
NA,TRBV30,TRBJ1-4,CAWRDSWRWGEKLFF
NA,TRBV5-5,TRBJ1-2,CASSLPGYRSNYGYTF
NA,TRBV10-3,TRBJ2-1,CATGGGVSYNEQFF
NA,TRBV4-1,TRBJ1-2,CASSQQTGQVEIYGYTF
TRBD2,TRBV7-9,TRBJ2-1,CASSLALAGGDEQFF
NA,TRBV28,TRBJ1-5,CASLGNNQPQHF
NA,TRBV5-1,TRBJ2-1,CASSFNGRGFGEQFF
NA,TRBV6-5,TRBJ2-7,CASSFQGGTPYEQYF
NA,TRBV6-5,TRBJ2-1,CASSESLLTEFF
TRBD1,TRBV9,TRBJ2-2,CASSPPGQFYTGELFF
NA,TRBV6-5,TRBJ1-2,CASSTKNNYGYTF
TRBD1,TRBV6-5,TRBJ2-1,CASGLGQGSEQFF
TRBD1,TRBV5-1,TRBJ2-5,CASSLVGTGVVLETQYF
TRBD1,TRBV19,TRBJ2-7,CASSAGTGGYEQYF
TRBD1,TRBV5-1,TRBJ1-2,CASSLGDRGFGYTF
TRBD1,TRBV6-5,TRBJ2-1,CVSSYRDSKNNEQFF
TRBD2,TRBV5-6,TRBJ2-5,CASSFRTSGKTQYF
TRBD1,TRBV28,TRBJ1-2,CASSSLGTANYGYTF
TRBD1,TRBV11-2,TRBJ1-5,CASSLPRDRVSNQPQHF
NA,TRBV7-9,TRBJ2-7,CASSFGQAGSYEQYF
NA,TRBV5-1,TRBJ2-7,CASSPSLGLIYEQYF